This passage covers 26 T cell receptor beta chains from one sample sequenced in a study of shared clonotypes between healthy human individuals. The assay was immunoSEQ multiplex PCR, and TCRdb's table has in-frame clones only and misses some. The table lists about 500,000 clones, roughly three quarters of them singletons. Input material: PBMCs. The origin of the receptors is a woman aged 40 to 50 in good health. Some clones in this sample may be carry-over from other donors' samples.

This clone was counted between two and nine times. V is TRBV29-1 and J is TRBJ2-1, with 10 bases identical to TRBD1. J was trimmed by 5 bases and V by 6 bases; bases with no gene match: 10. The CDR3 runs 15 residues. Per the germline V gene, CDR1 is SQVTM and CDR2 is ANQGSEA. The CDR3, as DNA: TGCAGCGTCGCCAAATTGGGGACAGGGGACAATGAGCAGTTCTTC. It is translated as CSVAKLGTGDNEQFF.

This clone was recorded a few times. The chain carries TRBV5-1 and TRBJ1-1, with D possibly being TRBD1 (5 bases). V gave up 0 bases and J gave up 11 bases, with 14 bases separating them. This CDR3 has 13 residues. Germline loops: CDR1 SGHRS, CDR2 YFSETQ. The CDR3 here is CASSLEVRDLAFF. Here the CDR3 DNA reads TGCGCCAGCAGCTTGGAAGTCAGGGACCTCGCTTTCTTT.

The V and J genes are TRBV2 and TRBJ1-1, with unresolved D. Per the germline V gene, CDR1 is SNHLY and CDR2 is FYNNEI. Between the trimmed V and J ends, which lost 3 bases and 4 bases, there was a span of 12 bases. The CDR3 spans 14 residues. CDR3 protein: CASSDPERLTEAFF. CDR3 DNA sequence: TGTGCCAGCAGTGATCCAGAACGGCTCACTGAAGCTTTCTTT.

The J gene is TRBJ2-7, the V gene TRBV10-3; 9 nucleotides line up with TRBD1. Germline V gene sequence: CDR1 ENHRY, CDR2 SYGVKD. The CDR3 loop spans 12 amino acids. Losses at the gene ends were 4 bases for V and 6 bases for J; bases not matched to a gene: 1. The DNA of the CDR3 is TGTGCCATCAGTGTGACAGGGGGCGAGCAGTACTTC. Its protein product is CAISVTGGEQYF.

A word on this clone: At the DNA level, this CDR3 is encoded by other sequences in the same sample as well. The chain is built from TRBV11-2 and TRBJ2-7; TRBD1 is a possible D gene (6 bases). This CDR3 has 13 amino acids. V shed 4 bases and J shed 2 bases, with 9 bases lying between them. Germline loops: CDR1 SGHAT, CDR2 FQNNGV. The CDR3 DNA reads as TGTGCCAGCAGCTCCAGGGGCCCCTACGAGCAGTACTTC. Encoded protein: CASSSRGPYEQYF.

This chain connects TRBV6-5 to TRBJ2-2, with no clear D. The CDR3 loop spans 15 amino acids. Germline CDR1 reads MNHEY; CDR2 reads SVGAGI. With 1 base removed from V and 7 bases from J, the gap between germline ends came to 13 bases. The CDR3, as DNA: TGTGCCAGCAGTTACTTCGGCCGGAGTATCGGGGAGCTGTTTTTT. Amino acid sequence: CASSYFGRSIGELFF.

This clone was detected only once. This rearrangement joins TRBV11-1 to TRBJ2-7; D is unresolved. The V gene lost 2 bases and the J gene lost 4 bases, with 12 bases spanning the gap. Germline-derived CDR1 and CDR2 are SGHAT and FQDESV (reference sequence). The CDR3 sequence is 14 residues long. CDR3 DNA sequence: TGTGCCAGCAGCTTAACGGCTATTCCTTACGAGCAGTACTTC. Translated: CASSLTAIPYEQYF.

CDR3 region: CASSATGASYGYTF. The CDR3 nucleotides are TGTGCCAGCAGTGCGACAGGGGCGAGCTATGGCTACACCTTC. The chain carries TRBV6-1 and TRBJ1-2; TRBD1 matches 8 bases. The CDR3 has 14 amino acids. Germline CDR1 reads MNHNS; CDR2 reads SASEGT. Losses at the gene ends were 4 bases for V and 4 bases for J; bases not matched to a gene: 5.

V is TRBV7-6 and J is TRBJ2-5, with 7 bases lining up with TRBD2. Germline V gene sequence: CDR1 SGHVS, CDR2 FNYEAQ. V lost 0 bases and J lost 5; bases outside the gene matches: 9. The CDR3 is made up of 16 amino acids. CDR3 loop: CASSLALREWHETQYF. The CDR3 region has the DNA TGTGCCAGCAGCTTAGCGCTGCGGGAGTGGCACGAGACCCAGTACTTC.

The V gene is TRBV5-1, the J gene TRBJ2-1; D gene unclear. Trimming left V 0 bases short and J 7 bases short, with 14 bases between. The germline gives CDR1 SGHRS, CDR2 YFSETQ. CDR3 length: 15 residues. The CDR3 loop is CASSLGPTPANEQFF. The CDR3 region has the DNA TGCGCCAGCAGCTTGGGGCCCACTCCGGCGAATGAGCAGTTCTTC.

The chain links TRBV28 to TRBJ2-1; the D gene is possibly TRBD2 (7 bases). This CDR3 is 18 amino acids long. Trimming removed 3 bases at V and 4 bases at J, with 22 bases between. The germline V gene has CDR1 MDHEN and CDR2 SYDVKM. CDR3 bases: TGTGCCAGCAGTTTCTATGGAGGGGGAGGGACAACATACAATGAGCAGTTCTTC. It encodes CASSFYGGGGTTYNEQFF.

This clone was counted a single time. In DNA, the CDR3 is TGTGCCAGCAGTTTAAGGGGGCAAGGCTACACCTTC. Protein product: CASSLRGQGYTF. The rearrangement uses TRBV28 and TRBJ1-2; 7 bases align to TRBD1. This CDR3 has 12 residues. Germline V CDR1 and CDR2: MDHEN, SYDVKM. J gave up 8 bases and V 2 bases, and 2 bases lay outside the gene matches.

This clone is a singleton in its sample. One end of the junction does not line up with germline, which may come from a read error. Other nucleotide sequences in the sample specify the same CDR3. The CDR3, as DNA: TGTGCCTGGAGTGGGACAGAGTCCGGGGAGTTGTTTTTT. This sequence encodes CAWSGTESGELFF. The chain recombines TRBV30 with TRBJ2-2; D is perhaps TRBD1 (6 bases). The CDR3 is made up of 13 amino acids. Germline V gene data show CDR1 as GTSNPN and CDR2 as SVGIG (reference sequence).

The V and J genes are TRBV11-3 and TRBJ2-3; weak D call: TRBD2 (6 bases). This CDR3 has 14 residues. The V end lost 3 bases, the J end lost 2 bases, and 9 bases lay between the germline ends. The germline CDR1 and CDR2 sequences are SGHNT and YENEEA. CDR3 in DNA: TGTGCCAGCAGCTTCGGGGGAAACACAGATACGCAGTATTTT. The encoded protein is CASSFGGNTDTQYF.

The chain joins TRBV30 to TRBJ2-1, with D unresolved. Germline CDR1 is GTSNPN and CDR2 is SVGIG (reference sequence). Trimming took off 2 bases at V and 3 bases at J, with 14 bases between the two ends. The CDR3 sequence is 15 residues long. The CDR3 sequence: CAWSLLIRVYNEQFF. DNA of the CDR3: TGTGCCTGGAGTTTACTAATTAGGGTCTACAATGAGCAGTTCTTC.

The CDR3 sequence is CASSFNAGRPSNTGELFF. CDR3 sequence (DNA): TGCGCCAGCAGCTTTAATGCGGGAAGGCCCTCGAACACCGGGGAGCTGTTTTTT. The rearrangement uses TRBV5-1 and TRBJ2-2; a weak D match, TRBD2 (6 bases). The CDR3 runs 18 residues. CDR1 SGHRS and CDR2 YFSETQ come from the germline V gene. V lost 2 bases to trimming and J lost 0 bases, with 17 bases between them.

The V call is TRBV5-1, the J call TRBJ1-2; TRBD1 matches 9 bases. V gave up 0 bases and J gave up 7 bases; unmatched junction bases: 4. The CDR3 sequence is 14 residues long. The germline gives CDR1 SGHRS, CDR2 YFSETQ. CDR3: CASSLAGQGSGYTF. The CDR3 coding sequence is TGCGCCAGCAGCTTGGCGGGACAGGGTTCTGGCTACACCTTC.

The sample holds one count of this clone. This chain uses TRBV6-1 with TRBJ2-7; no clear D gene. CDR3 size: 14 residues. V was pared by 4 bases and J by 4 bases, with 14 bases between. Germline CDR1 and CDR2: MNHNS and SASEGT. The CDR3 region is CASSVSQAVYEQYF. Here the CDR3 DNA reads TGTGCCAGCAGTGTTTCGCAGGCCGTATACGAGCAGTACTTC.

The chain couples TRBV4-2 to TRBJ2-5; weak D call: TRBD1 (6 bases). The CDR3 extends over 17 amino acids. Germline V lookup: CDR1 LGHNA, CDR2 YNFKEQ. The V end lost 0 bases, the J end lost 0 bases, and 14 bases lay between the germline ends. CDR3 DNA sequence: TGTGCCAGCAGCCAAGACCACAGCGACAGGTACCAAGAGACCCAGTACTTC. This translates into CASSQDHSDRYQETQYF.

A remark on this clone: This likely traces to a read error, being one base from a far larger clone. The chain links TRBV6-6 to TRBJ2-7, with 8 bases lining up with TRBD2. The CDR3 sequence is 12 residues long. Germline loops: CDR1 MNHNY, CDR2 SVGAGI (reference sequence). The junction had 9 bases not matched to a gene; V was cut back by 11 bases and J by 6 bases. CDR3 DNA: TGTGCCGCCAGCGGGAGAGACCTCGAGCAGTACTTC. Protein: CAASGRDLEQYF.

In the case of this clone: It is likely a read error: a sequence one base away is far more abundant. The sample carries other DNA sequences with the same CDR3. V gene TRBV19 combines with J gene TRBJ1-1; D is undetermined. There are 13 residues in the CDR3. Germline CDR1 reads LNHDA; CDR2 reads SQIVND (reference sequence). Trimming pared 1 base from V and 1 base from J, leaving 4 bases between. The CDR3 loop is CASSIGGNTEAFF. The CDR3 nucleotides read TGTGCCAGTAGTATAGGGGGGAACACTGAAGCTTTCTTT.

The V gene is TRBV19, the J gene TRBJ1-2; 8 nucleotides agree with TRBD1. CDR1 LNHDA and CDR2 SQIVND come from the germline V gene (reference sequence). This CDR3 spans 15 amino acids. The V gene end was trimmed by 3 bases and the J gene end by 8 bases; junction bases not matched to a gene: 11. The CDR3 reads CASSIPRQGKEGYTF. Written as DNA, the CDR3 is TGTGCCAGTAGTATCCCCCGACAGGGGAAGGAGGGCTACACCTTC.

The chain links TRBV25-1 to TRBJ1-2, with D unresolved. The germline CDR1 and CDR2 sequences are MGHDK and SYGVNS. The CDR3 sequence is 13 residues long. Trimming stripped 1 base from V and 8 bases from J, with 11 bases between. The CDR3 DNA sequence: TGTGCCAGCAGTGAATTAGGGTCTACGGGCTACACCTTC. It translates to CASSELGSTGYTF.

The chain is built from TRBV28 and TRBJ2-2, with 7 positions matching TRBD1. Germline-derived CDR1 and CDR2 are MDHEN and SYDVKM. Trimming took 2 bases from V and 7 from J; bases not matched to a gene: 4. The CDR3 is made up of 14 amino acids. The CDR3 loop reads CASSLVGGGGELFF. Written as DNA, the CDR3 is TGTGCCAGCAGTTTAGTAGGGGGCGGCGGGGAGCTGTTTTTT.

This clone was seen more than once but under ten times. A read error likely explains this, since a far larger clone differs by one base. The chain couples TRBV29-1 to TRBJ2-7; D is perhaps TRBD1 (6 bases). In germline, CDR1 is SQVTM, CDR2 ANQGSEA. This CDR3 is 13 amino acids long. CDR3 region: CSAVKDSSYERYF. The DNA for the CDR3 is TGCAGCGCCGTTAAGGACAGCTCCTACGAGCGGTACTTC.

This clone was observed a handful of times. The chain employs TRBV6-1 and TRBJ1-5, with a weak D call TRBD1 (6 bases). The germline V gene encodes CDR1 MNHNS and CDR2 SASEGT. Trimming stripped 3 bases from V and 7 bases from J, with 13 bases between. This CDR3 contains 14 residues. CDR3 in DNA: TGTGCCAGCAGTGACCCCCCGGACAGCCAGCCCCAGCATTTT. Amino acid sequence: CASSDPPDSQPQHF.